Each of the 20 T cell receptor beta chains below was sequenced from the same sample in a study of blood T cell repertoires in COVID-19 (dated by TCRdb to between 2020 and 2021). The receptor library was made with the immunoSEQ multiplex PCR assay. As stored in TCRdb, this immuneACCESS dataset retains in-frame rearrangements with V and J assigned. A fraction of the clones does not appear; measured against another copy, unresolved V genes explain less than half of the discrepancy, and the remainder lacks a known reason. The sample data list over 85,000 clones, and about 87% of these were observed just once. Together, the top ten hold approximately 15% of the sample. The specimen sequenced was peripheral blood. These receptors came from a human donor in a cohort sampled during active COVID-19.

The chain employs TRBV3-1 (or the pseudogene TRBV3-2) and TRBJ1-4; 7 bases are shared with TRBD1. The CDR3 sequence is 15 residues long. CDR1 LGHDT and CDR2 YNNKEL come from the germline V gene (reference sequence). V gave up 4 bases and J gave up 7 bases; unmatched junction bases: 9. Written as DNA, the CDR3 is TGTGCCAGCAGCCTACCGACAGGGATGGGTGAAAAACTGTTTTTT. This encodes CASSLPTGMGEKLFF.

V and J are TRBV6-5 and TRBJ1-3, with no clear D. The germline V gene encodes CDR1 MNHEY and CDR2 SVGAGI. The length of the CDR3 is 14 residues. With 10 bases removed from V and 0 bases from J, the gap between germline ends came to 13 bases. Here the CDR3 DNA reads TGTGCCACGTCGAGGGCCCGCTCTGGAAACACCATATATTTT. Translation: CATSRARSGNTIYF.

The CDR3 here is CASRPRENTEAFF. The DNA for the CDR3 is TGTGCCAGCAGACCGCGGGAGAACACTGAAGCTTTCTTT. The chain carries TRBV7-2 and TRBJ1-1; no reliable D call. Germline V lookup: CDR1 SGHTA, CDR2 FQGNSA. The CDR3 totals 13 residues. The V end was cut by 6 bases, the J end by 1 base, with 9 bases between.

Notes on this clone: This same CDR3 is encoded by further DNA sequences in the sample. This chain joins TRBV3-1 (or the pseudogene TRBV3-2) and TRBJ1-5, with a possible D match to TRBD1 (6 bases). The CDR3 contains 15 residues. The germline gives CDR1 LGHDT, CDR2 YNNKEL (reference sequence). V shed 0 bases and J shed 0 bases, with 6 bases lying between them. The CDR3 reads CASSQEGHSNQPQHF. In DNA form, the CDR3 reads TGTGCCAGCAGCCAAGAGGGACATAGCAATCAGCCCCAGCATTTT.

CDR3 region: CASSFKGADTQYF. For the CDR3, the DNA is TGTGCCAGCAGTTTTAAGGGGGCAGATACGCAGTATTTT. The chain has TRBV12-3 or TRBV12-4 and TRBJ2-3, with D possibly matching TRBD1 (6 bases). This CDR3 is 13 amino acids long. Deletions cut 3 bases from V and 4 bases from J, with 8 bases between.

This chain joins TRBV7-2 and TRBJ2-5, with a tentative D call TRBD1 (6 bases). Germline V CDR1 and CDR2: SGHTA, FQGNSA. V lost 3 bases, J lost 4 bases, and 9 bases lay in between. This CDR3 spans 13 amino acids. This chain's CDR3 is CASSLTGGETQYF. For the CDR3, the DNA is TGTGCCAGCAGCTTGACAGGAGGAGAGACCCAGTACTTC.

This sequence joins TRBV11-3 and TRBJ2-3, with 7 bases aligning to TRBD2. Germline V gene sequence: CDR1 SGHNT, CDR2 YENEEA. V dropped 0 bases and J dropped 2; count of bases not matched to a gene: 8. The CDR3 is 17 residues long. The CDR3 DNA reads TGTGCCAGCAGCTTAGAAGTATCGAGCGGGGTCACAGATACGCAGTATTTT. Amino acid sequence: CASSLEVSSGVTDTQYF.

The chain recombines TRBV2 with TRBJ1-5, with 8 bases identical to TRBD1. There are 15 residues in the CDR3. J was trimmed by 0 bases and V by 6 bases; bases with no gene match: 4. Per the germline V gene, CDR1 is SNHLY and CDR2 is FYNNEI. Here the CDR3 DNA reads TGTGCCAGCAGCGACAGGGGCGGTAGCAATCAGCCCCAGCATTTT. Translated: CASSDRGGSNQPQHF.

In its sample, this clone was seen once. CDR3 residues: CASSLQTGANEKLFF. CDR3 sequence (DNA): TGTGCCAGCTCACTCCAGACAGGGGCGAATGAAAAACTGTTTTTT. J is TRBJ1-4 and V is TRBV18; 8 bases are a match to TRBD1. This CDR3 region has 15 residues. Losses at the gene ends were 4 bases for V and 5 bases for J; bases not matched to a gene: 6. Germline CDR1 is KGHSH and CDR2 is LQKENI.

This clone was seen a single time. This chain uses TRBV29-1 with TRBJ1-2, with TRBD1 matching over 7 bases. Germline values: CDR1 SQVTM, CDR2 ANQGSEA. This CDR3 region has 12 residues. Unmatched junction bases numbered 5, after V lost 3 bases and J lost 7 bases. In DNA, the CDR3 is TGCAGCGTTGACAGGGGGATAGGTGGCTACACCTTC. Translation gives CSVDRGIGGYTF.

J is TRBJ1-1 and V is TRBV20-1; D not resolved. This CDR3 is 11 amino acids long. Germline CDR1 and CDR2: DFQATT and SNEGSKA (reference sequence). V lost 5 bases, J lost 3 bases, and 7 bases lay in between. The chain's CDR3 is CSAPEYTEAFF. As DNA, the CDR3 is TGCAGTGCTCCAGAATACACTGAAGCTTTCTTT.

The CDR3 coding sequence is TGTGCCAGCAGTTACGGGACTAGCCCTAGCTCCTACGAGCAGTACTTC. Translating it yields CASSYGTSPSSYEQYF. J is TRBJ2-7 and V is TRBV6-5; 9 nucleotides agree with TRBD2. Trimming at V came to 2 bases and at J to 0 bases, leaving 5 bases not matched to a gene. CDR1 and CDR2 from the germline V gene are MNHEY and SVGAGI. The CDR3 is 16 amino acids.

The chain joins TRBV6-5 to TRBJ1-1, with D perhaps TRBD1 (5 bases). Trimming took 6 bases from V and 4 from J, leaving 12 bases between them. The CDR3 is made up of 13 amino acids. Germline lookup yields CDR1 MNHEY and CDR2 SVGAGI. This CDR3 reads CASRLGLFTEAFF. Here the CDR3 DNA reads TGTGCCAGCAGGCTGGGACTTTTCACTGAAGCTTTCTTT.

The genes are TRBV27 and TRBJ2-7; 9 nucleotides match TRBD1. There are 14 residues in the CDR3. Germline lookup yields CDR1 MNHEY and CDR2 SMNVEV (reference sequence). J lost 4 bases, V lost 4 bases, and 5 bases had no gene match. The DNA of the CDR3 is TGTGCCAGCAGTTCTACAGGGGGCAGGTACGAGCAGTACTTC. Its translation: CASSSTGGRYEQYF.

This clone has only a few counts. The genes are TRBV27 and TRBJ2-7, with a possible D match to TRBD2 (6 bases). The CDR3 consists of 13 residues. V was cut by 5 bases and J by 3 bases, with 11 bases left in between. From germline, CDR1 is MNHEY and CDR2 SMNVEV (reference sequence). CDR3 in DNA: TGTGCCAGCAGTCCATGGGGGGACTACGAGCAGTACTTC. It specifies CASSPWGDYEQYF.

The CDR3 sequence: CASSGEGQGNSPLHF. The DNA of the CDR3 is TGTGCCAGCAGCGGCGAGGGACAGGGGAATTCACCCCTCCACTTT. The chain is built from TRBV3-1 (or the pseudogene TRBV3-2) and TRBJ1-6, with TRBD1 identical over 10 bases. This CDR3 contains 15 residues. Per the germline V gene, CDR1 is LGHDT and CDR2 is YNNKEL (reference sequence). V dropped 5 bases and J dropped 7; count of bases not matched to a gene: 5.

This sequence joins TRBV19 and TRBJ1-1; D might be TRBD1 (6 bases). The CDR3 covers 14 residues. The V end was cut by 4 bases, the J end by 6 bases, with 15 bases between. Germline V gene lookup returns CDR1 LNHDA and CDR2 SQIVND (reference sequence). Here the CDR3 reads CASSNLGGQSEAFF. In DNA form, the CDR3 reads TGTGCCAGTAGTAATCTCGGGGGGCAATCTGAAGCTTTCTTT.

The rearrangement links TRBV16 to TRBJ1-1; the D gene is possibly TRBD1 (6 bases). This CDR3 has 14 amino acids. The germline CDR1 and CDR2 sequences are KGHSY and FQNENV. V shed 5 bases and J shed 0 bases, with 10 bases lying between them. The CDR3 sequence: CASSRGHMNTEAFF. CDR3 DNA sequence: TGTGCCAGCAGCAGGGGACACATGAACACTGAAGCTTTCTTT.

This chain links TRBV28 with TRBJ2-7; 11 bases are a match to TRBD1. J gave up 2 bases and V 6 bases, and 6 bases lay outside the gene matches. Germline CDR1 is MDHEN and CDR2 is SYDVKM. The CDR3 has 15 residues. The CDR3 loop is CASSPGQGAAYEQYF. CDR3 sequence (DNA): TGTGCCAGCAGCCCTGGACAGGGGGCAGCCTACGAGCAGTACTTC.

The sample holds one count of this clone. The chain is built from TRBV20-1 and TRBJ2-7; possible D gene TRBD1, 6 bases. The CDR3 is 15 amino acids. CDR1 and CDR2 (germline): DFQATT, SNEGSKA (reference sequence). The V end lost 3 bases, the J end lost 3 bases, and 18 bases lay between the germline ends. The CDR3 DNA is TGCAGTGCTAGTGGGGACATGAGTAGGGGCTACGAGCAGTACTTC. It translates to CSASGDMSRGYEQYF.